Below are 19 T cell receptor beta chains sequenced from a single sample in a study of T cell repertoires in cytomegalovirus infection. The antigens for these receptors are not known. TCRdb passed the reads through MiXCR, listing each CDR3 protein once. The table lists fewer than 1,000,000 distinct CDR3 sequences, around a third of them singletons. The sequences come from cultured CD8+ T cells from PBMCs, collected from culture after CMV antigen stimulation. Receptors were obtained from a human donor in good health (CMV status not recorded). Some clones in this sample may be carry-over from other donors' samples.

This rearrangement joins TRBV2 to TRBJ2-7; no definite D call. The V gene lost 2 bases and the J gene lost 4 bases, with 18 bases spanning the gap. CDR3 length: 16 residues. The germline V gene has CDR1 SNHLY and CDR2 FYNNEI. The CDR3 sequence: CASSETGPHPIYEQYF. CDR3 DNA: TGTGCCAGCAGTGAAACCGGACCACACCCGATATACGAGCAGTACTTC.

This clonotype appeared a few times. The CDR3 loop is CASTSSTYEQYF. The CDR3, as DNA: TGTGCCAGCACTTCTAGTACCTACGAGCAGTACTTC. This chain links TRBV5-4 with TRBJ2-7, with D unclear. V was clipped by 6 bases and J by 2 bases, with 9 bases between them. The CDR3 is 12 residues long. Germline CDR1 and CDR2: SGHNT and YYREEE (reference sequence). Looking up the rest from reference TRBV5-4 and TRBJ2-7 gives the full variable domain: ETGVTQSPTHLIKTRGQQVTLRCSSQSGHNTVSWYQQALGQGPQFIFQYYREEENGRGNFPPRFSGLQFPNYSSELNVNALELDDSALYLCASTSSTYEQYFGPGTRLTVT.

This clonotype was observed at least ten times. The genes are TRBV9 and TRBJ2-1, with a possible D match to TRBD2 (5 bases). CDR3 length equals 13 residues. CDR1 and CDR2 (germline): SGDLS, YYNGEE. V dropped 1 base and J dropped 3 bases, with 5 bases sitting between them. The CDR3 DNA is TGTGCCAGCAGCGTAAGCGGCTACAATGAGCAGTTCTTC. Amino acid sequence: CASSVSGYNEQFF.

The gene calls are TRBV4-1 and TRBJ2-5; D remains unclear. The CDR3 runs 14 residues. V dropped 2 bases and J dropped 5 bases, with 12 bases sitting between them. The germline gives CDR1 MGHRA, CDR2 YSYEKL. This chain's CDR3 is CASSQFGLEETQYF. The DNA of the CDR3 is TGCGCCAGCAGCCAATTTGGGTTAGAGGAGACCCAGTACTTC.

This clonotype was detected ten times or more. The rearrangement uses TRBV7-8 and TRBJ1-4; 7 positions agree with TRBD1. CDR1 SGHVS and CDR2 FQNEAQ come from the germline V gene. The V and J ends lost 4 bases and 4 bases, in that order; junction bases with no gene match: 9. The CDR3 runs to 16 residues. The CDR3 nucleotides are TGTGCCAGCAGCTGGAGGACAGGCGACTATAATGAAAAACTGTTTTTT. Its protein product is CASSWRTGDYNEKLFF.

This chain uses TRBV7-3 with TRBJ2-2; D not resolved. Trimming removed 5 bases from V and 4 bases from J, with 14 bases in between. CDR3 length: 15 amino acids. The V gene's germline CDR1 is SGHTA and CDR2 FQGTGA. For the CDR3, the DNA is TGTGCCAGCAGCATCCTGACCCCTGGCACCGGGGAGCTGTTTTTT. This codes for CASSILTPGTGELFF.

The rearrangement joins TRBV27 to TRBJ1-3; D unclear. CDR1 and CDR2 from the germline V gene are MNHEY and SMNVEV (reference sequence). The CDR3 is made up of 16 amino acids. V was cut by 2 bases and J by 4 bases, with 15 bases left in between. CDR3 DNA: TGTGCCAGCAGTTTAGGATTGGCGGGGAGAGGAAACACCATATATTTT. It encodes CASSLGLAGRGNTIYF.

This clonotype has only a few counts. The chain employs TRBV18 and TRBJ2-7; weak D call: TRBD1 (5 bases). V gave up 6 bases and J gave up 2 bases, with 11 bases separating them. CDR3 length: 13 amino acids. The germline V gene encodes CDR1 KGHSH and CDR2 LQKENI. The CDR3 loop is CASSPPDTYEQYV. The CDR3 coding sequence is TGTGCCAGCTCCCCGCCGGACACCTACGAGCAGTACGTC.

The genes are TRBV27 and TRBJ1-5; tentative D call: TRBD1 (5 bases). The ends were cut back, 3 bases at V and 6 bases at J, with 9 bases in the middle. This CDR3 is 13 amino acids long. In germline, CDR1 is MNHEY, CDR2 SMNVEV (reference sequence). CDR3 nucleotide sequence: TGTGCCAGCAGTTTTGGAGGGACTCAGCCCCAGCATTTT. Residues: CASSFGGTQPQHF.

In this sample, this clonotype turned up a few times. V is TRBV6-5 and J is TRBJ2-3; 10 bases fit TRBD2. The CDR3 contains 17 residues. From germline, CDR1 is MNHEY and CDR2 SVGAGI. Unmatched junction bases numbered 9, after V lost 4 bases and J lost 2 bases. The CDR3 sequence is CASSLNVLAGDTDTQYF. The DNA for the CDR3 is TGTGCCAGCAGTTTAAATGTTCTAGCGGGGGACACAGATACGCAGTATTTT.

A remark on this clonotype: A much larger clone lies one base from this, so it may be a read error. V gene TRBV7-2 combines with J gene TRBJ2-3; TRBD2 agrees at 9 bases. CDR1 is SGHTA and CDR2 is FQGNSA in the germline V gene. V was pared by 5 bases and J by 8 bases, with 11 bases of the junction left unmatched. The CDR3 consists of 15 residues. The CDR3 region is CASSDPERGESTQYF. The CDR3 DNA reads TGTGCCAGCAGCGATCCGGAGCGGGGGGAATCTACGCAGTATTTT.

This clonotype turned up a few times. In DNA form, the CDR3 reads TGTGCCAGCAGTTACGAGGCGGGGGGGCGTACAGATACGCAGTATTTT. Amino acid sequence: CASSYEAGGRTDTQYF. This rearrangement joins TRBV6-6 to TRBJ2-3, with 9 bases matching TRBD2. This CDR3 has 16 amino acids. Looked up from germline, CDR1 is MNHNY and CDR2 is SVGAGI (reference sequence). Trimming cost V 2 bases and J 3 bases; bases outside gene matches: 6.

In this sample, this clonotype turned up a few times. This chain uses TRBV5-1 with TRBJ1-2, with TRBD1 identical over 10 bases. This CDR3 has 16 amino acids. V was pared by 4 bases and J by 6 bases, with 12 bases of the junction left unmatched. The germline V gene encodes CDR1 SGHRS and CDR2 YFSETQ. CDR3 coding DNA: TGCGCCAGCAGCGAGGGACAGGGGAACCGTATCGATGGCTACACCTTC. Protein sequence: CASSEGQGNRIDGYTF.

V gene TRBV9 combines with J gene TRBJ1-2; 8 bases agree with TRBD1. The germline CDR1 and CDR2 sequences are SGDLS and YYNGEE. After removal of 2 bases from V and 4 bases from J, the junction contained 7 bases not matched to a gene. The CDR3 is 15 amino acids. The CDR3 protein is CASSVSGGGSYGYTF. The DNA for the CDR3 is TGTGCCAGCAGCGTTTCAGGGGGCGGAAGCTATGGCTACACCTTC.

This clonotype was found a few times. V gene TRBV29-1 combines with J gene TRBJ2-7; 7 bases align to TRBD1. From germline, CDR1 is SQVTM and CDR2 ANQGSEA. This CDR3 region has 13 residues. Unmatched junction bases numbered 6, after V lost 4 bases and J lost 3 bases. The CDR3 region is CSVGTGDYYEQYF. DNA of the CDR3: TGCAGCGTTGGGACAGGTGATTACTACGAGCAGTACTTC.

The V and J genes are TRBV9 and TRBJ2-2, with 9 bases lining up with TRBD2. CDR3 length: 18 amino acids. With V trimmed by 3 bases and J by 1 base, 10 bases remained unmatched. CDR1 is SGDLS and CDR2 is YYNGEE in the germline V gene. The CDR3 here is CASSARGAGGRNTGELFF. CDR3 coding DNA: TGTGCCAGCAGCGCCCGGGGAGCGGGGGGTCGGAACACCGGGGAGCTGTTTTTT.

This clonotype appeared a few times. The gene calls are TRBV27 and TRBJ1-1, with a tentative D call TRBD1 (6 bases). V was cut by 4 bases and J by 0 bases, with 21 bases left in between. Germline V gene sequence: CDR1 MNHEY, CDR2 SMNVEV (reference sequence). The CDR3 spans 18 residues. CDR3 coding DNA: TGTGCCAGCAGTTCCGGAGCCCCCCAGGGGTACGTGAACACTGAAGCTTTCTTT. The encoded protein is CASSSGAPQGYVNTEAFF.

This chain uses TRBV18 with TRBJ2-3, with 11 nucleotides matching TRBD2. CDR3 size: 19 residues. Germline V CDR1 and CDR2: KGHSH, LQKENI. The J segment lost 5 bases and the V segment lost 1 base, leaving 14 bases of the junction unmatched. The CDR3, as DNA: TGTGCCAGCTCACCACGACGACTAGCGGGGACCAAACCGGGAGATACGCAGTATTTT. Translated: CASSPRRLAGTKPGDTQYF.

This chain's CDR3 is CSAYGEGTGGVYGYTF. The CDR3 DNA reads as TGCAGTGCTTATGGAGAGGGGACAGGGGGTGTCTATGGCTACACCTTC. The rearrangement uses TRBV20-1 and TRBJ1-2; 11 nucleotides agree with TRBD1. The CDR3 spans 16 residues. Germline trimming cut 5 bases from V and 4 bases from J; bases unmatched to any gene: 12. Germline CDR1 is DFQATT and CDR2 is SNEGSKA (reference sequence).